The rows below give T cell receptor beta chains drawn from one sample of a study of Ad26.COV2.S vaccination and SARS-CoV-2 variants. Sequencing used immunoSEQ multiplex PCR; TCRdb keeps in-frame clones, though not all of them. The sample consists of 350,000 to 400,000 clones, about 91% of them appearing once. Sequencing used peripheral blood, obtained in a trial of Ad26.COV2.S vaccine versus placebo. These receptor sequences come from a person between 18 and 60 years old who received the Ad26.COV2.S COVID-19 vaccine or a placebo. Both conserved end residues are part of each CDR3. A D gene is named only where the DNA matches it firmly.

v_gene,j_gene,d_gene,len,CDR3aa
TRBV2,TRBJ1-2,TRBD1,13,CASTVGQGASYTF
TRBV7-3,TRBJ2-2,TRBD1,15,CASSTGQSNTGELFF
TRBV20-1,TRBJ2-3,.,11,CSARGRTYHYF
TRBV19,TRBJ1-5,.,16,CASRGKGVGGNQPQHF
TRBV19,TRBJ2-2,.,12,CASSRPRGELFF
TRBV28,TRBJ2-2,.,13,CAVRGGFTGELFF
TRBV30,TRBJ2-6,.,14,CAWGDSSGANVLTF
TRBV9,TRBJ2-3,.,14,CASSPEWGPNTQYF
TRBV7-6,TRBJ2-1,.,16,CASSPSRLASYNEQFF
TRBV7-2,TRBJ1-2,.,14,CASSPTLHGRGYTF
TRBV7-9,TRBJ2-3,.,17,CASSATGTESSTDTQYF
TRBV15,TRBJ2-3,.,15,CATSREGTLTDTQYF
TRBV6-2/TRBV6-3,TRBJ2-1,.,14,CASSYLSGHNEQFF
TRBV28,TRBJ1-4,.,16,CASRREVTGLSEKLFF
TRBV3-1/TRBV3-2,TRBJ1-3,.,12,CASSQEGNTIYF
TRBV18,TRBJ1-1,.,12,CASSPLYTEAFF
TRBV12-5,TRBJ2-1,TRBD2,21,CASGLPTTSGRDAQSYNEQFF
TRBV4-2,TRBJ2-3,.,16,CASSQDLTGSADTQYF
TRBV5-4,TRBJ2-1,TRBD2,15,CASSSRTSGSDEQFF
TRBV5-1,TRBJ2-2,TRBD2,15,CASSRSGGNTGELFF
TRBV10-2,TRBJ2-7,TRBD2,14,CASTIAGGPYEQYF
TRBV30,TRBJ2-7,.,13,CAWRATGSGEQYF
TRBV9,TRBJ2-7,TRBD1,14,CASSRQGGRREQYF
TRBV5-1,TRBJ1-1,TRBD1,14,CASSLAGTGVEAFF
TRBV7-2,TRBJ2-2,TRBD1,15,CASSQDRGNTGELFF
TRBV6-5,TRBJ1-4,TRBD1,15,CASSYQDRGGEKLFF
TRBV28,TRBJ1-2,.,13,CASSSTQNYGYTF
TRBV6-6,TRBJ1-3,.,13,CAIGQGSGNTIYF
TRBV28,TRBJ2-6,.,15,CASSFLGSGANVLTF
TRBV29-1,TRBJ1-5,.,13,CSVVPQAGQPQHF
TRBV4-1,TRBJ2-7,TRBD1,14,CASSVQGESYEQYF
TRBV20-1,TRBJ2-7,.,11,CSASGTYEQYF
TRBV5-5,TRBJ2-5,.,14,CASSLEGIGETQYF
TRBV3-1/TRBV3-2,TRBJ2-2,.,14,CASSLSGNTGELFF
TRBV28,TRBJ1-2,.,14,CASSPYGGSIGYTF
TRBV28,TRBJ2-3,TRBD1,16,CASSSETGDGTDTQYF
TRBV7-9,TRBJ2-2,TRBD1,15,CASSLGTGVTGELFF
TRBV19,TRBJ1-5,.,12,CASSSYNQPQHF
TRBV7-3,TRBJ2-6,.,15,CASSQTVSGANVLTF
TRBV6-2/TRBV6-3,TRBJ1-1,.,15,CASSYSNRAGTEAFF
TRBV9,TRBJ1-3,.,15,CASSVLSGSGNTIYF
TRBV1,TRBJ1-2,.,18,CTSSQDRRDTLFNYGYTF
TRBV15,TRBJ2-2,.,14,CATSRVGDTGELFF
TRBV27,TRBJ2-7,TRBD1,15,CASSFGQGRAYEQYF
TRBV6-5,TRBJ2-1,.,14,CASKGPYSYNEQFF
TRBV27,TRBJ2-3,.,13,CASSQGGTDTQYF